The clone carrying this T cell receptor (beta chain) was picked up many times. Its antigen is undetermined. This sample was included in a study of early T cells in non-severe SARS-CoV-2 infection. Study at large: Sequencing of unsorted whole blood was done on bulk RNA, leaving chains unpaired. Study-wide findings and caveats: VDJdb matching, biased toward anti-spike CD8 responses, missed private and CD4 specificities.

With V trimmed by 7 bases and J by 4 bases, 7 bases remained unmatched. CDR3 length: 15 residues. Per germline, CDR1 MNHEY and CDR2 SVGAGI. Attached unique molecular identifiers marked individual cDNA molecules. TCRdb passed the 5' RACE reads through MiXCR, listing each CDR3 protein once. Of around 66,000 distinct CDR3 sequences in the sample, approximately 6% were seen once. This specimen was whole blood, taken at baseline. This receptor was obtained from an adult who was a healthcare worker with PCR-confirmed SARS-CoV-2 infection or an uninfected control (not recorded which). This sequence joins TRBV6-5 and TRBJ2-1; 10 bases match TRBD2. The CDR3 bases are TGTGCCAGCAAAGATACTAGCGGGACTTACAATGAGCAGTTCTTC. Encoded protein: CASKDTSGTYNEQFF.